Listed below are T cell receptor beta chains from one sample, sequenced in a study of CD8 T cells in Susac syndrome. MiXCR, run by TCRdb on the immunoSEQ multiplex PCR reads, gives a single entry per CDR3 protein. The sample carries about 120,000 distinct CDR3 sequences, nearly 95% recorded once. Sample: CD4+ T cells from PBMCs. Receptor source: a human donor in good health. Both conserved end residues are part of each CDR3. Each record gives: D gene, J gene, clone size, V gene, CDR3 protein, CDR3 DNA. A D gene is named only where the DNA matches it firmly. Clone size is not always given. Where it is, it says once, few, many or a class for expanded clones.

>.|TRBJ2-7|.|TRBV6-2/TRBV6-3
CASSDSYEQYF
TGTGCCAGCAGTGACTCCTACGAGCAGTACTTC
>.|TRBJ1-1|.|TRBV29-1
CSAGEGPVAFF
TGCAGCGCCGGGGAGGGCCCGGTAGCTTTCTTT
>TRBD1|TRBJ1-2|.|TRBV7-2
CASSFPGTGTTRGYTF
TGTGCCAGCAGCTTTCCTGGGACAGGGACTACAAGGGGCTACACCTTC
>TRBD1|TRBJ2-7|.|TRBV4-3
CASSQDRQGSYEQYF
TGCGCCAGCAGCCAAGACCGACAGGGCTCCTACGAGCAGTACTTC
>TRBD2|TRBJ2-3|.|TRBV7-2
CASSLALTSGGGLRTDTQYF
TGTGCCAGCAGCTTAGCCCTGACTAGCGGGGGCGGGCTTCGCACAGATACGCAGTATTTT
>.|TRBJ2-6|.|TRBV12-3/TRBV12-4
CASSRKNASTKSGHVLTF
TGTGCCAGCAGTAGGAAAAACGCTTCCACAAAGTCGGGCCACGTCCTGACTTTC
>.|TRBJ2-7|.|TRBV7-3
CASSLSGTEQYF
TGTGCCAGCAGCTTATCTGGGACCGAGCAGTACTTC
>TRBD1|TRBJ1-5|.|TRBV6-5
CASSYNRPGQGPGQPQHF
TGTGCCAGCAGTTATAATCGGCCGGGACAGGGGCCGGGACAGCCCCAGCATTTT
>.|TRBJ2-5|once|TRBV12-3/TRBV12-4
CASSTTLKEYQETQYF
TGTGCCAGCAGCACCACACTAAAGGAATACCAAGAGACCCAGTACTTC
>.|TRBJ2-3|once|TRBV18
CASSPLPEPSTDTQYF
TGTGCCAGCTCACCACTGCCGGAACCTAGCACAGATACGCAGTATTTT
>.|TRBJ2-7|.|TRBV29-1
CSVHEGTGEQYF
TGCAGCGTTCACGAGGGAACGGGGGAGCAGTACTTC
>.|TRBJ2-7|.|TRBV7-2
CASSLERVGQTPYEQYF
TGTGCCAGCAGCTTAGAGCGTGTGGGGCAAACCCCCTACGAGCAGTACTTC
>.|TRBJ2-5|.|TRBV20-1
CSAIPTLEEDQETQYF
TGCAGTGCTATCCCCACTCTAGAAGAGGACCAAGAGACCCAGTACTTC
>.|TRBJ1-2|.|TRBV29-1
CSVDPLGLGGGSWLGGYTF
TGCAGCGTTGATCCGTTGGGGCTGGGAGGCGGGTCTTGGCTTGGTGGCTACACCTTC
>.|TRBJ2-7|.|TRBV12-3/TRBV12-4
CASSSAVQQYF
TGTGCCAGCAGTTCCGCCGTCCAGCAGTACTTC
>.|TRBJ1-5|.|TRBV6-5
CASSYLKGQTGTRQNQPQHF
TGTGCCAGCAGTTACCTGAAGGGACAAACCGGGACAAGGCAGAATCAGCCCCAGCATTTT
>TRBD1|TRBJ2-2|.|TRBV7-9
CASSAQDRVELFF
TGTGCCAGCAGCGCCCAAGACAGGGTTGAACTGTTTTTT